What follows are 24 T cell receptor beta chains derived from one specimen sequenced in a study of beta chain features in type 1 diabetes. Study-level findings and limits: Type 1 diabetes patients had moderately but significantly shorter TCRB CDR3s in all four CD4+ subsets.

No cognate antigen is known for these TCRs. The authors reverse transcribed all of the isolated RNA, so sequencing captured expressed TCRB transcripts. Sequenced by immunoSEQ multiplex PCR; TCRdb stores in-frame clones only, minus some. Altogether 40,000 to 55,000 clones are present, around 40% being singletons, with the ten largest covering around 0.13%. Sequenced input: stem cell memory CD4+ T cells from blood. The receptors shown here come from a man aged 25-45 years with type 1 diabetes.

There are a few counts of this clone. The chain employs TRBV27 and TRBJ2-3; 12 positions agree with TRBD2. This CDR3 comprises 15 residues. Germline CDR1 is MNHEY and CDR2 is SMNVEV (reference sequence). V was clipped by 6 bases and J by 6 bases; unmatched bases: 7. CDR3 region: CASRPTSGRRDTQYF. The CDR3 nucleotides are TGTGCCAGCAGACCGACTAGCGGGAGACGGGATACGCAGTATTTT.

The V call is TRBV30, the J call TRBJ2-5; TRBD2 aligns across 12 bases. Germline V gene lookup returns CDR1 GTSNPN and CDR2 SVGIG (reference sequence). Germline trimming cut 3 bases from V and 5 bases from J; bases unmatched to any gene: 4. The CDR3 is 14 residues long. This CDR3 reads CAWRTSGRSETQYF. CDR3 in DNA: TGTGCCTGGAGGACTAGCGGGAGAAGTGAGACCCAGTACTTC. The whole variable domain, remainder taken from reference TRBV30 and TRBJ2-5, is SQTIHQWPATLVQPVGSPLSLECTVEGTSNPNLYWYRQAAGRGLQLLFYSVGIGQISSEVPQNLSASRPQDRQFILSSKKLLLSDSGFYLCAWRTSGRSETQYFGPGTRLLVL.

The CDR3 nucleotides read TGTGCCACCAGCAGAGATACGGTCGGAGAGACCCAGTACTTC. This encodes CATSRDTVGETQYF. The chain uses TRBV15 and TRBJ2-5; D gene ambiguous. CDR3 length: 14 amino acids. CDR1 and CDR2 from the germline V gene are LNHNV and YYDKDF (reference sequence). The V and J ends lost 0 bases and 4 bases respectively, with 9 bases between them.

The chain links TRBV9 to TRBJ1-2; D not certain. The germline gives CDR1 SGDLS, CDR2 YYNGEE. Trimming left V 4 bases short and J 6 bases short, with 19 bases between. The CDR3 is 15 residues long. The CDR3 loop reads CASSNSISTPDGYTF. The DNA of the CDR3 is TGTGCCAGCAGCAACTCAATTTCAACCCCCGATGGCTACACCTTC.

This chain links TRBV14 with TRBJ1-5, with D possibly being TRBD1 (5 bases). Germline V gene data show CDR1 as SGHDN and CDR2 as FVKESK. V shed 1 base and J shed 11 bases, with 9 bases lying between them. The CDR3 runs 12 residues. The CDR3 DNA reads TGTGCCAGCAGCCAAGGGCGGGGGACCCAGCATTTT. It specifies CASSQGRGTQHF.

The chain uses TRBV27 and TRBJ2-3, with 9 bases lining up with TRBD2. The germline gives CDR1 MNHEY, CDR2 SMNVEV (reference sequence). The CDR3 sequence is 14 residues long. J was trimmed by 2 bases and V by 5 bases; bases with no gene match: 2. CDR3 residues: CASSRLAVTDTQYF. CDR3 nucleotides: TGTGCCAGCAGTAGACTAGCGGTCACAGATACGCAGTATTTT.

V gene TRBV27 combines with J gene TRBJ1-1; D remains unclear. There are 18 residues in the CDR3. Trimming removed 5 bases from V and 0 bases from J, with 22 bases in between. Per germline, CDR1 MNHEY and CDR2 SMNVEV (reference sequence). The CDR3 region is CASSRRTDWRKMNTEAFF. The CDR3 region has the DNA TGTGCCAGCAGTAGACGGACGGACTGGAGAAAGATGAACACTGAAGCTTTCTTT.

The chain's CDR3 is CASSLWGQGASYEQYF. The CDR3 DNA sequence: TGTGCCAGCAGTTTATGGGGCCAGGGGGCATCCTACGAGCAGTACTTC. V and J are TRBV28 and TRBJ2-7; 8 bases fit TRBD1. The V segment lost 0 bases and the J segment 1 base; nucleotides outside the gene matches: 5. Germline CDR1 reads MDHEN; CDR2 reads SYDVKM. The CDR3 runs to 16 residues.

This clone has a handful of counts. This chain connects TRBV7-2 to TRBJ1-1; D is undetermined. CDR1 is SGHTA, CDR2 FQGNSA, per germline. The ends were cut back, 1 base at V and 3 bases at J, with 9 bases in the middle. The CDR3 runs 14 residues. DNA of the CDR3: TGTGCCAGCAGCTTAGTGGGAGGGCACACTGAAGCTTTCTTT. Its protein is CASSLVGGHTEAFF.

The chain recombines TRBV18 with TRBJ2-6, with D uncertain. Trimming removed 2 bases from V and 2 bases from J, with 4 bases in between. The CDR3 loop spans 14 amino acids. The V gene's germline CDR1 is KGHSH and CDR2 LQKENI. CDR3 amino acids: CASSPVTGANVLTF. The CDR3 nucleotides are TGTGCCAGCTCACCAGTTACTGGGGCCAACGTCCTGACTTTC.

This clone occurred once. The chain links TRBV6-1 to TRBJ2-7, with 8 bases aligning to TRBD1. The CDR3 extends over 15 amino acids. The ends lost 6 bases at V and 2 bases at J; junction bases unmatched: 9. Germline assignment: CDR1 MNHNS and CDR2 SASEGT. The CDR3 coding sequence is TGTGCCAGCAGCGGACAGGGCTTCACTCCCTACGAGCAGTACTTC. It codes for CASSGQGFTPYEQYF.

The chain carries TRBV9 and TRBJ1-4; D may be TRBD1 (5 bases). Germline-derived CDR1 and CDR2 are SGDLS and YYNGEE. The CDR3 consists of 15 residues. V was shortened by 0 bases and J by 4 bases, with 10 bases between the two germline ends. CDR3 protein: CASSVEGASNEKLFF. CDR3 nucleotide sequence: TGTGCCAGCAGCGTAGAAGGGGCGAGTAATGAAAAACTGTTTTTT.

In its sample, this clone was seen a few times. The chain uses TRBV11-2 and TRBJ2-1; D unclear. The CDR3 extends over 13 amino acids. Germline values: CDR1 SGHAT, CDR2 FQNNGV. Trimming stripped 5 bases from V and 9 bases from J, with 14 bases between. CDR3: CASSQDSVFEQFF. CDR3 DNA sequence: TGTGCCAGCAGCCAGGATTCGGTGTTTGAGCAGTTCTTC.

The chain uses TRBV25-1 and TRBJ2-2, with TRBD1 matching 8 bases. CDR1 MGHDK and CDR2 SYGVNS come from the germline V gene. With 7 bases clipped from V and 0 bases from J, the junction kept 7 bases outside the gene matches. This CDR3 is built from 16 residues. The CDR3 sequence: CASTRGPTANTGELFF. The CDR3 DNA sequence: TGTGCCAGCACCAGGGGGCCTACCGCGAACACCGGGGAGCTGTTTTTT.

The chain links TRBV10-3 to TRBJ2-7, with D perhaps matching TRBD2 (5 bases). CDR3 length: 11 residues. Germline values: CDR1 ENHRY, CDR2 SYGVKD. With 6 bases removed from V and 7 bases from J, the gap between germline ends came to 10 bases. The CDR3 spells CAIRGQREQYF. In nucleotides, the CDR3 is TGTGCCATCAGGGGCCAGCGGGAGCAGTACTTC.

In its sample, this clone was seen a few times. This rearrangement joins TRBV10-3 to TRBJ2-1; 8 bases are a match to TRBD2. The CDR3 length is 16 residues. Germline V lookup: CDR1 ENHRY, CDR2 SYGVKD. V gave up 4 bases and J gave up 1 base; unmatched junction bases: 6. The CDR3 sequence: CAISGYSGSSYNEQFF. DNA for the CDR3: TGTGCCATCAGTGGCTACAGCGGGAGTTCCTACAATGAGCAGTTCTTC.

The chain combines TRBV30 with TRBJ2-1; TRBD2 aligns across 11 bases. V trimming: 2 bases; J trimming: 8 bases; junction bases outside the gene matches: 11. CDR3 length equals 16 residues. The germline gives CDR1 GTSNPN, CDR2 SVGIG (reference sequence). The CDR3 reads CAWSRPSGRSIHEQFF. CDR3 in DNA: TGTGCCTGGAGTCGGCCTAGCGGGAGGAGTATTCATGAGCAGTTCTTC.

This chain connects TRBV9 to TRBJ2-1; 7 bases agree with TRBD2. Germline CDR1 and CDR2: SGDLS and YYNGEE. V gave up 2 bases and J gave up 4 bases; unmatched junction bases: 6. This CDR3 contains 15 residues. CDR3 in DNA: TGTGCCAGCAGCGTGTCTAGCGGAACATACAATGAGCAGTTCTTC. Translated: CASSVSSGTYNEQFF. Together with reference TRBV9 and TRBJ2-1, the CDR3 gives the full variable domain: DSGVTQTPKHLITATGQRVTLRCSPRSGDLSVYWYQQSLDQGLQFLIQYYNGEERAKGNILERFSAQQFPDLHSELNLSSLELGDSALYFCASSVSSGTYNEQFFGPGTRLTVL.

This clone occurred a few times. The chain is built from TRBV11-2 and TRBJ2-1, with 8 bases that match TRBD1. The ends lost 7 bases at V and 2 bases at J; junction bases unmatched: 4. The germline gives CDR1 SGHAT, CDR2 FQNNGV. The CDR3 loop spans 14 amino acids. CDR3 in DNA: TGTGCCAGCATTAGACAGGGGCCCTACAATGAGCAGTTCTTC. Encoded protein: CASIRQGPYNEQFF. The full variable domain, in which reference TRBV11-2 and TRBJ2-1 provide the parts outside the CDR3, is EAGVAQSPRYKIIEKRQSVAFWCNPISGHATLYWYQQILGQGPKLLIQFQNNGVVDDSQLPKDRFSAERLKGVDSTLKIQPAKLEDSAVYLCASIRQGPYNEQFFGPGTRLTVL.

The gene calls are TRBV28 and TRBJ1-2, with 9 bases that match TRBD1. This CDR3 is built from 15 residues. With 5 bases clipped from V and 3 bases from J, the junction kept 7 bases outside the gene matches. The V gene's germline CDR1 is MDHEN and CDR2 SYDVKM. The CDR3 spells CASSLRDRVDYGYTF. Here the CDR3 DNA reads TGTGCCAGCAGTCTCCGGGACAGGGTTGACTATGGCTACACCTTC.

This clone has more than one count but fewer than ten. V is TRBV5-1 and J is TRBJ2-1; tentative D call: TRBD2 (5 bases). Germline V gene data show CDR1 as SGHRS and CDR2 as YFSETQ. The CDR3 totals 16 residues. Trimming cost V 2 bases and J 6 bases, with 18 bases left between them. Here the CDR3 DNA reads TGCGCCAGCAGCTTCCAGACCGTGGAGGTTTTCAATGAGCAGTTCTTC. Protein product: CASSFQTVEVFNEQFF.

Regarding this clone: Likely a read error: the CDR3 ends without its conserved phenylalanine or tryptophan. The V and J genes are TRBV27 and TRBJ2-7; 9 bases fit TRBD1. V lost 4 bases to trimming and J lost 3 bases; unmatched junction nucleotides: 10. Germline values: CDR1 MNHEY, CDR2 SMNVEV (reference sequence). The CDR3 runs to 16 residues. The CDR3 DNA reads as TGTGCCAGCAGTTCCTTGTGGACGGGACAGGGCTACGAGCAGTACCTC. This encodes CASSSLWTGQGYEQYL.

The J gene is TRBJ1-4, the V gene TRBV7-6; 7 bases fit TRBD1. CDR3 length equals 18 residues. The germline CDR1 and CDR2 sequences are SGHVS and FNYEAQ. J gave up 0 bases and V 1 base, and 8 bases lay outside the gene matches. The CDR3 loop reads CASSLVGRGITTNEKLFF. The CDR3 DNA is TGTGCCAGCAGCTTAGTTGGCAGGGGGATAACAACTAATGAAAAACTGTTTTTT.

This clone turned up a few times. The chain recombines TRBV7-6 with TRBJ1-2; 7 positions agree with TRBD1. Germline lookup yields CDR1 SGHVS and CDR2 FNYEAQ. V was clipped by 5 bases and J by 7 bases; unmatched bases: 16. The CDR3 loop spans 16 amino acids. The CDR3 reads CASSRARGQEMGGYTF. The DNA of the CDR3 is TGTGCCAGCAGCCGCGCACGCGGACAGGAGATGGGTGGCTACACCTTC.